The rows below give T cell receptor beta chains drawn from one sample of a study of Ad26.COV2.S vaccination and SARS-CoV-2 variants. The protocol was immunoSEQ multiplex PCR, while the TCRdb copy is restricted to in-frame clones and leaves out a portion. The sample lists hundreds of thousands of clones; around 87% were seen once. The sample here was peripheral blood, taken in a trial of Ad26.COV2.S vaccine versus placebo. The source of these receptors is a person between 18 and 65 years old who received the Ad26.COV2.S COVID-19 vaccine or a placebo. Each CDR3 is given with its conserved first and last residue. A D gene is named only where the DNA matches it firmly. Clone size, where shown, is once, few, many, or a class for clones that have expanded.

j_call,v_call,d_call,clone_size,cdr3_aa,cdr3_nt
TRBJ1-1,TRBV4-1,-,-,CASSQAGVRGRVRTEAFF,TGCGCCAGCAGCCAAGCGGGAGTGCGGGGGCGAGTACGGACTGAAGCTTTCTTT
TRBJ1-2,TRBV19,TRBD1,-,CASRTTGVYGYTF,TGTGCCAGTCGAACGACAGGGGTGTATGGCTACACCTTC
TRBJ2-1,TRBV20-1,TRBD1,-,CSAGTGNEQFF,TGCAGTGCTGGGACAGGGAATGAGCAGTTCTTC
TRBJ1-1,TRBV18,-,-,CASSQNQEGTEAFF,TGTGCCAGCTCACAAAACCAGGAAGGCACTGAAGCTTTCTTT
TRBJ1-5,TRBV18,-,-,CASSRGGSNQPQHF,TGTGCCAGCTCACGGGGAGGAAGCAATCAGCCCCAGCATTTT
TRBJ2-3,TRBV29-1,-,-,CSVEHSGDTQYF,TGCAGCGTTGAACACTCAGGGGATACGCAGTATTTT
TRBJ1-1,TRBV3-1/TRBV3-2,TRBD1,-,CASSWTGNTEAFF,TGTGCCAGCAGCTGGACAGGGAACACTGAAGCTTTCTTT
TRBJ1-6,TRBV5-6,TRBD1,-,CASSFTGGGGVVSPLHF,TGTGCCAGCAGCTTCACAGGGGGCGGTGGTGTTGTTTCACCCCTCCACTTT
TRBJ2-7,TRBV25-1,TRBD2,-,CASSESTSGNLRVQYF,TGTGCCAGCAGTGAGTCCACTAGCGGGAACTTACGAGTGCAGTACTTC
TRBJ1-4,TRBV19,-,-,CASSRFLRGTNEKLFF,TGTGCCAGTAGCCGCTTTTTAAGGGGGACTAATGAAAAACTGTTTTTT
TRBJ2-2,TRBV27,-,few,CASSLEGGTGELFF,TGTGCCAGCTCCCTAGAGGGTGGGACCGGGGAGCTGTTTTTT
TRBJ2-5,TRBV7-2,-,-,CASSLDQETQYF,TGTGCCAGCAGCTTAGACCAAGAGACCCAGTACTTC
TRBJ2-3,TRBV7-9,-,-,CAIRVDTQYF,TGTGCCATCCGGGTCGATACGCAGTATTTT
TRBJ2-7,TRBV5-8,-,-,CASSLNGQSSYEQYF,TGTGCCAGCAGCTTGAACGGACAGTCTTCCTACGAGCAGTACTTC
TRBJ1-1,TRBV7-9,-,-,CASSPSDRNTEAFF,TGTGCCAGCAGCCCTTCCGACAGGAACACTGAAGCTTTCTTT
TRBJ1-1,TRBV5-1,-,few,CASSLDIGGRTEAFF,TGCGCCAGCAGCTTGGATATTGGGGGGAGGACTGAAGCTTTCTTT
TRBJ1-1,TRBV2,-,-,CARMAVRTTEAFF,TGTGCCAGGATGGCCGTTAGGACCACTGAAGCTTTCTTT
TRBJ2-2,TRBV18,-,-,CASSPLGGRDTGELFF,TGTGCCAGCTCACCACTGGGGGGCCGTGACACCGGGGAGCTGTTTTTT
TRBJ2-5,TRBV12-3/TRBV12-4,-,-,CASSFSTEETQYF,TGTGCCAGCAGTTTTAGTACGGAAGAGACCCAGTACTTC
TRBJ2-7,TRBV27,TRBD2,-,CASSLERGAGEQYF,TGTGCCAGCAGTTTGGAGCGGGGGGCCGGGGAGCAGTACTTC
TRBJ2-1,TRBV5-1,-,-,CASSLAAEAYNEQFF,TGCGCCAGCAGCTTGGCAGCGGAGGCCTACAATGAGCAGTTCTTC
TRBJ2-7,TRBV10-3,TRBD1,-,CAISEGQGPYYEQYF,TGTGCCATCAGTGAAGGACAGGGCCCTTACTACGAGCAGTACTTC
TRBJ2-1,TRBV6-6,-,-,CASSPIPLVLSSYNEQFF,TGTGCCAGCAGTCCAATCCCGCTAGTCCTCAGCTCCTACAATGAGCAGTTCTTC
TRBJ1-5,TRBV27,-,-,CASRWSLRDGPQHF,TGTGCCAGCAGATGGTCGCTGAGGGACGGACCCCAGCATTTT
TRBJ2-2,TRBV5-1,-,-,CASSLVTGNQVTGELFF,TGCGCCAGCAGCTTGGTGACGGGAAATCAGGTCACCGGGGAGCTGTTTTTT
TRBJ2-1,TRBV7-9,-,-,CASSPPRSGEQFF,TGTGCCAGCAGCCCACCGAGGAGTGGTGAGCAGTTCTTC
TRBJ2-5,TRBV5-1,-,-,CASSGIGTLQETQYF,TGCGCCAGCTCGGGAATTGGGACACTACAAGAGACCCAGTACTTC
TRBJ1-4,TRBV10-2,-,-,CASSVETAPGATNEKLFF,TGCGCCAGCAGTGTGGAGACCGCTCCGGGGGCAACTAATGAAAAACTGTTTTTT
TRBJ1-5,TRBV7-2,-,-,CASSPRGLGNQPQHF,TGTGCCAGCAGCCCCCGGGGGCTAGGCAATCAGCCCCAGCATTTT
TRBJ2-1,TRBV19,-,-,CVNPGPTNEQFF,TGTGTTAACCCGGGACCTACCAATGAGCAGTTCTTC
TRBJ2-2,TRBV14,-,-,CASSQVQNTGELFF,TGTGCCAGCAGCCAAGTCCAGAACACCGGGGAGCTGTTTTTT
TRBJ2-2,TRBV6-2/TRBV6-3,TRBD2,-,CASSFSGGANTGELFF,TGTGCCAGCAGTTTTAGCGGGGGCGCGAACACCGGGGAGCTGTTTTTT
TRBJ2-3,TRBV21-1,-,-,CASSKLLWKTGPSTDTQYF,TGTGCCAGCAGCAAACTCCTCTGGAAAACAGGGCCCTCCACAGATACGCAGTATTTT
TRBJ2-7,TRBV11-2,-,-,CASSFGSSSSYEQYF,TGTGCCAGCAGCTTTGGATCCTCAAGCTCCTACGAGCAGTACTTC
TRBJ2-7,TRBV6-5,TRBD1,once,CASSREQGALYEQYF,TGTGCCAGCAGTCGAGAACAGGGGGCCCTCTACGAGCAGTACTTC
TRBJ1-1,TRBV19,TRBD1,-,CASSSDRGKTEAFF,TGTGCCAGTAGCTCCGACAGGGGGAAGACTGAAGCTTTCTTT
TRBJ1-4,TRBV5-1,-,-,CASSLRRGSSDEKLFF,TGCGCCAGCAGCTTACGACGGGGATCTTCCGATGAAAAACTGTTTTTT
TRBJ2-7,TRBV5-1,TRBD1,-,CASSLGVTGFSYEQYF,TGCGCCAGCAGCTTGGGGGTGACAGGGTTTTCCTACGAGCAGTACTTC
TRBJ2-7,TRBV6-5,TRBD2,-,CASALWGGSYYEQYF,TGTGCCAGCGCCCTCTGGGGCGGGAGCTACTACGAGCAGTACTTC
TRBJ2-7,TRBV19,-,once,CASSSGHSYEQYF,TGTGCCAGTAGCTCGGGACATTCGTACGAGCAGTACTTC
TRBJ2-7,TRBV27,TRBD1,few,CASSPTGSYEQYF,TGTGCCAGCAGTCCGACAGGGAGCTACGAGCAGTACTTC
TRBJ2-7,TRBV18,TRBD1,-,CASSPKAGQGAYEQYF,TGTGCCAGCTCACCAAAAGCGGGACAGGGGGCTTACGAGCAGTACTTC
TRBJ2-2,TRBV5-1,TRBD2,-,CASSLELAGGTGELFF,TGCGCCAGCAGCTTGGAGCTAGCGGGGGGCACCGGGGAGCTGTTTTTT
TRBJ2-1,TRBV5-1,-,-,CASSLGTTYNEQFF,TGCGCCAGCAGCTTGGGGACTACTTACAATGAGCAGTTCTTC
TRBJ2-1,TRBV10-1,-,-,CASRKGDGNLRDEQFF,TGCGCCAGCAGAAAGGGAGACGGGAACCTGAGGGATGAGCAGTTCTTC
TRBJ1-1,TRBV5-4,-,-,CASSRGGLNTEAFF,TGTGCCAGCAGCCGGGGAGGTTTGAACACTGAAGCTTTCTTT
TRBJ2-3,TRBV11-3,TRBD2,-,CASSARLAGSTDTQYF,TGTGCCAGCAGCGCCCGACTAGCGGGTAGCACAGATACGCAGTATTTT
TRBJ2-7,TRBV5-6,TRBD2,-,CASSFRRTSGSYEQYF,TGTGCCAGCAGCTTCCGACGGACTAGCGGGAGCTACGAGCAGTACTTC
TRBJ1-5,TRBV2,TRBD1,-,CASSGTGPWGPQHF,TGTGCCAGCAGTGGGACAGGGCCTTGGGGGCCCCAGCATTTT